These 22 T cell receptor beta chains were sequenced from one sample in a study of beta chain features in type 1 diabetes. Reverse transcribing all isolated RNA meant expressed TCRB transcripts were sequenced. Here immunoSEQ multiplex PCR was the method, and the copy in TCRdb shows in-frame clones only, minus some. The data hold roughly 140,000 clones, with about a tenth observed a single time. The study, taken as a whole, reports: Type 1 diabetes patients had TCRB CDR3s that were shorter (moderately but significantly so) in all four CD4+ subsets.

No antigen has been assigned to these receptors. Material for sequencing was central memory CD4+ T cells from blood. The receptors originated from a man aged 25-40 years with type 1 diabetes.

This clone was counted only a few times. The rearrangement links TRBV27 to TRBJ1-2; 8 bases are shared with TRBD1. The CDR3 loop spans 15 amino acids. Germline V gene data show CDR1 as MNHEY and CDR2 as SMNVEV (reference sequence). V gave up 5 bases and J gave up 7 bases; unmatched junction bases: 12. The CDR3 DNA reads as TGTGCCAGCAGTCCCCGTTCAGACAGGGGTGGTGGCTACACCTTC. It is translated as CASSPRSDRGGGYTF.

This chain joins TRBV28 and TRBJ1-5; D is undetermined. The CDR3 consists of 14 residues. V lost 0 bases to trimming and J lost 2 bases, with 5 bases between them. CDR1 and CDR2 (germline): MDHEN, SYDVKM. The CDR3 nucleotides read TGTGCCAGCAGTTTATGGAGGGGCAATCAGCCCCAGCATTTT. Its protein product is CASSLWRGNQPQHF.

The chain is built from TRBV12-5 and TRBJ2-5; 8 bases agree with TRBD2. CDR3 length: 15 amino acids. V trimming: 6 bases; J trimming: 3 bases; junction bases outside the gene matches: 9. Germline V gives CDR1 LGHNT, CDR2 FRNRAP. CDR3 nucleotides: TGTGCTAGTGGCATCGCGGGAGGAACCAAAGAGACCCAGTACTTC. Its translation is CASGIAGGTKETQYF.

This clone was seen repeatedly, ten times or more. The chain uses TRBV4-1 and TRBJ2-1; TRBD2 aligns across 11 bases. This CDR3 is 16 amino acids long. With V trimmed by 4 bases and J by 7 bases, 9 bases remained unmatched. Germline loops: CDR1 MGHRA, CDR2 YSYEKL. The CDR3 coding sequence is TGCGCCAGCAGCCGCGGATCCGGGACTAGCGGTAATGAGCAGTTCTTC. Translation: CASSRGSGTSGNEQFF.

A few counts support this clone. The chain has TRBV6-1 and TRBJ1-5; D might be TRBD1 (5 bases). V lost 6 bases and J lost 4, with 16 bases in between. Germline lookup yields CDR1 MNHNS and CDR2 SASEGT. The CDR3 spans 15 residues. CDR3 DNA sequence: TGTGCCAGCAGCAGGGATCGGGGGGTTAATCAGCCCCAGCATTTT. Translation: CASSRDRGVNQPQHF.

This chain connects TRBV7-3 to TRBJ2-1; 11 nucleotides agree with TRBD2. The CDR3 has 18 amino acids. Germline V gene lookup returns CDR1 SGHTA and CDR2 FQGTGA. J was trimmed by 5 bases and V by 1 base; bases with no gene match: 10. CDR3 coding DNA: TGTGCCAGCAGCTTAAGTCCGGTAGCGGGAGGGGGAGACAATGAGCAGTTCTTC. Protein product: CASSLSPVAGGGDNEQFF.

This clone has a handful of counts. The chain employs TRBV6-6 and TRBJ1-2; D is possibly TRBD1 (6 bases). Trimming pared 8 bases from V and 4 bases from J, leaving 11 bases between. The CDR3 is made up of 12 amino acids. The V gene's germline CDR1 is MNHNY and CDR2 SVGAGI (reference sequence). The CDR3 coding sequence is TGTGCCAGCGGGAGGGACATCTATGGCTACACCTTC. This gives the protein CASGRDIYGYTF.

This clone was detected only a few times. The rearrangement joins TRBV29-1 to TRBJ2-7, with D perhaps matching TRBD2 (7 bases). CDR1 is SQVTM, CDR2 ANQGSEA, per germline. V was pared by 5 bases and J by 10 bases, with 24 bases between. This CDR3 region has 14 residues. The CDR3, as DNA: TGCAGCGTTTACACCATGGGGCGAGGGGGGGTCCAGTACTTC. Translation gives CSVYTMGRGGVQYF.

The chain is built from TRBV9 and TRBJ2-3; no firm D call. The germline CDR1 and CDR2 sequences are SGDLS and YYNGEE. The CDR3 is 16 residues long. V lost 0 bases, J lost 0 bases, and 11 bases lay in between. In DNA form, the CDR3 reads TGTGCCAGCAGCGTAGGTGGTGCGGAGAGCACAGATACGCAGTATTTT. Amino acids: CASSVGGAESTDTQYF. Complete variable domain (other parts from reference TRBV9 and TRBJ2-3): DSGVTQTPKHLITATGQRVTLRCSPRSGDLSVYWYQQSLDQGLQFLIQYYNGEERAKGNILERFSAQQFPDLHSELNLSSLELGDSALYFCASSVGGAESTDTQYFGPGTRLTVL.

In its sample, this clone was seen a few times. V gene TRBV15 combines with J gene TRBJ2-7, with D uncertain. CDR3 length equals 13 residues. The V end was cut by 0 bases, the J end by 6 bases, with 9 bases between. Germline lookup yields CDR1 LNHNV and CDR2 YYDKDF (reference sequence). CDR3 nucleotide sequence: TGTGCCACCAGCAGAGAGGGCTTTGCCGAGCAGTACTTC. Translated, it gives CATSREGFAEQYF.

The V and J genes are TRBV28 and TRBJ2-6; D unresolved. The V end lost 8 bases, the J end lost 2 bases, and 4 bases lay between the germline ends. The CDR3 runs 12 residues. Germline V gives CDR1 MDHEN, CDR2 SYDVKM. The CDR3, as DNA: TGTGCCAGCTTAGCTGGGGCCAACGTCCTGACTTTC. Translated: CASLAGANVLTF. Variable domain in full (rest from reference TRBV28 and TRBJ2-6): DVKVTQSSRYLVKRTGEKVFLECVQDMDHENMFWYRQDPGLGLRLIYFSYDVKMKEKGDIPEGYSVSREKKERFSLILESASTNQTSMYLCASLAGANVLTFGAGSRLTVL.

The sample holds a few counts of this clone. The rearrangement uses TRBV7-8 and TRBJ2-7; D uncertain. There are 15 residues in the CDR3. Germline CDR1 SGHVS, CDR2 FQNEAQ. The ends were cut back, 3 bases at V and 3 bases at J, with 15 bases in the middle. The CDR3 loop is CASSFLGRIFYEQYF. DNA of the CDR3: TGTGCCAGCAGCTTCCTGGGCAGGATCTTCTACGAGCAGTACTTC.

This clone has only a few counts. CDR3 nucleotides: TGCGCCAGCAGCTCGACTAGCGGGAGCGGTATCGAGCAGTACTTC. Amino acid sequence: CASSSTSGSGIEQYF. The V gene is TRBV5-1, the J gene TRBJ2-7; 12 positions agree with TRBD2. CDR3 length: 15 residues. Germline V CDR1 and CDR2: SGHRS, YFSETQ. V dropped 3 bases and J dropped 6; count of bases not matched to a gene: 7. The full variable domain, completed using reference TRBV5-1 and TRBJ2-7, is KAGVTQTPRYLIKTRGQQVTLSCSPISGHRSVSWYQQTPGQGLQFLFEYFSETQRNKGNFPGRFSGRQFSNSRSEMNVSTLELGDSALYLCASSSTSGSGIEQYFGPGTRLTVT.

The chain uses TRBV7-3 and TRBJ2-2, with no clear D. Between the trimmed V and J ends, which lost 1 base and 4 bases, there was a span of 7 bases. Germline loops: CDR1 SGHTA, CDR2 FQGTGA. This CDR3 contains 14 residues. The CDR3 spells CASSLSGRTGELFF. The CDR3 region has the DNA TGTGCCAGCAGCTTAAGCGGTCGCACCGGGGAGCTGTTTTTT.

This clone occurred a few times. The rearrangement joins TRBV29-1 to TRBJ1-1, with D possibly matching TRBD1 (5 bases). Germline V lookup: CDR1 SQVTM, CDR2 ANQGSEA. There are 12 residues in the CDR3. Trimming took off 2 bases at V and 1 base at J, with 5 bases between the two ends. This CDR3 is CSVEQGNTEAFF. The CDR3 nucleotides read TGCAGCGTTGAACAGGGGAACACTGAAGCTTTCTTT.

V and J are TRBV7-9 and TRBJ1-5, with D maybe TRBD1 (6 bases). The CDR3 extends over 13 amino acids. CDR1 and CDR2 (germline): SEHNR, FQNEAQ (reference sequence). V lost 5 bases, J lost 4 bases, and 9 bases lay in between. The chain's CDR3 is CASSRQENQPQHF. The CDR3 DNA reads TGTGCCAGCAGCCGACAGGAAAATCAGCCCCAGCATTTT.

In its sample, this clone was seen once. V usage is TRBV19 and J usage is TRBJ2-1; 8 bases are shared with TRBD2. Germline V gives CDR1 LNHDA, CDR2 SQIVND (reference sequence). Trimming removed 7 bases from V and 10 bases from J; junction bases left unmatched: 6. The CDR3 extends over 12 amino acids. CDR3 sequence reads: CASTFPGGEQFF. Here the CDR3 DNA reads TGTGCCAGTACTTTCCCGGGAGGGGAGCAGTTCTTC.

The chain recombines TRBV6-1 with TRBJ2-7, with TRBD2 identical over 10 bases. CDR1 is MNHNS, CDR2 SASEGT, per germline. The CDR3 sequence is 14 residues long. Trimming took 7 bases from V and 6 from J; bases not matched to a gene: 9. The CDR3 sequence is CASKRAGGLPEQYF. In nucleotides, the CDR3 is TGTGCCAGCAAAAGAGCGGGAGGGCTTCCCGAGCAGTACTTC.

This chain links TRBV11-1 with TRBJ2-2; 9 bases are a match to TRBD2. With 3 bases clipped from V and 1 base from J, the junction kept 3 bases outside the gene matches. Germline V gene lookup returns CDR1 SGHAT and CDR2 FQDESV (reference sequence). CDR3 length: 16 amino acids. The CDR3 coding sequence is TGTGCCAGCAGCTTCGGGACTAGCAGGAACACCGGGGAGCTGTTTTTT. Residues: CASSFGTSRNTGELFF.

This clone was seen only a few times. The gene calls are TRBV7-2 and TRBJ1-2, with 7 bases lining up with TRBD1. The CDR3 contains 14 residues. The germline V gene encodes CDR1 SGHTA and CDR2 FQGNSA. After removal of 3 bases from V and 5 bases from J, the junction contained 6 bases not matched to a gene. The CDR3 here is CASSFTAGGYGYTF. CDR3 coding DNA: TGTGCCAGCAGCTTCACAGCAGGGGGGTATGGCTACACCTTC.

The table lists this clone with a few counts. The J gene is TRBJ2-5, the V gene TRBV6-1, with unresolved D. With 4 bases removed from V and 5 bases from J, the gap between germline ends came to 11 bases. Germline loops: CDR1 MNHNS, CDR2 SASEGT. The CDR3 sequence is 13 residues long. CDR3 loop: CASSVLELETQYF. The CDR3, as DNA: TGTGCCAGCAGTGTATTAGAGCTGGAGACCCAGTACTTC.

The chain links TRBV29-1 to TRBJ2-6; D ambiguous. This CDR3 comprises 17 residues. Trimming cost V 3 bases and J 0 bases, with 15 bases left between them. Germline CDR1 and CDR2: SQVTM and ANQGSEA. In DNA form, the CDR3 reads TGCAGCGTTGATATCGGTGTTCGCGGCTCTGGGGCCAACGTCCTGACTTTC. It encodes CSVDIGVRGSGANVLTF. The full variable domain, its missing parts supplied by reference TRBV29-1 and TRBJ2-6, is SAVISQKPSRDICQRGTSLTIQCQVDSQVTMMFWYRQQPGQSLTLIATANQGSEATYESGFVIDKFPISRPNLTFSTLTVSNMSPEDSSIYLCSVDIGVRGSGANVLTFGAGSRLTVL.